This T cell receptor beta chain was identified in a study of blood T cell repertoires in COVID-19. Study summary: Donors in the United States, Italy and Spain gave samples during acute or convalescent COVID-19.

Sequenced by immunoSEQ multiplex PCR; TCRdb stores in-frame clones only, minus some. The sample lists approximately 300,000 clones, roughly nine tenths seen once, with approximately 17% in the top ten. Trimming at V came to 8 bases and at J to 6 bases, leaving 12 bases not matched to a gene. This CDR3 spans 14 amino acids. Germline CDR1 MNHEY, CDR2 SVGAGI. The chain links TRBV6-5 to TRBJ2-7; TRBD1 aligns across 8 bases. The sequenced sample was PBMCs or T cells enriched from blood (not recorded which). The sequence came from a woman aged 30 to 39 who had recovered from COVID-19. The CDR3 DNA reads as TGTGCCAGCTCCTACCGGGACAGGCGTAGCGAGCAGTACTTC. It yields the protein CASSYRDRRSEQYF.